One and the same sample provided the 30 T cell receptor beta chains below, sequenced in a study of cytomegalovirus exposure and HLA in healthy donors. The study ran its PCR with 60 Vbeta and 13 Jbeta primers. Assay: immunoSEQ multiplex PCR; the TCRdb copy retains only in-frame clones and omits some. Among 140,000 to 150,000 clones listed, 70% to 80% were seen once. The sequenced material came from PBMCs. Receptors originate from a woman between 55 and 75 years old in good health and CMV-seropositive.

The V gene is TRBV28, the J gene TRBJ1-2, with 7 bases that match TRBD1. This CDR3 has 14 amino acids. Germline trimming cut 5 bases from V and 6 bases from J; bases unmatched to any gene: 9. Germline values: CDR1 MDHEN, CDR2 SYDVKM. The CDR3 nucleotides read TGTGCCAGCAGTCCGTTGACAGGGAGTAATGGCTACACCTTC. This sequence encodes CASSPLTGSNGYTF.

This rearrangement joins TRBV18 to TRBJ2-1, with TRBD2 identical over 8 bases. The trim removed 6 bases at V and 8 bases at J, leaving 12 bases unmatched. The CDR3 contains 15 residues. The germline V gene encodes CDR1 KGHSH and CDR2 LQKENI. As DNA, the CDR3 is TGTGCCAGCTCCCCAGCCGGGAGGGAAGGCTATGAGCAGTTCTTC. Protein sequence: CASSPAGREGYEQFF.

The chain couples TRBV6-6 to TRBJ2-7, with 7 bases matching TRBD1. Germline CDR1 MNHNY, CDR2 SVGAGI (reference sequence). With V trimmed by 6 bases and J by 2 bases, 7 bases remained unmatched. The length of the CDR3 is 14 residues. This CDR3 reads CASRGQTIAYEQYF. The CDR3 nucleotides are TGTGCCAGCAGGGGACAGACTATAGCCTACGAGCAGTACTTC.

This clone was observed a handful of times. J is TRBJ1-4 and V is TRBV29-1; possible D gene TRBD1, 6 bases. The V end was cut by 6 bases, the J end by 4 bases, with 18 bases between. The germline V gene has CDR1 SQVTM and CDR2 ANQGSEA. The CDR3 runs 15 residues. The CDR3, as DNA: TGCAGCGTCTCGAGACAGGACTCGGATAATGAAAAACTGTTTTTT. Its protein is CSVSRQDSDNEKLFF.

The V and J genes are TRBV14 and TRBJ2-1, with TRBD1 matching 8 bases. CDR1 is SGHDN, CDR2 FVKESK, per germline. CDR3 size: 17 residues. V shed 0 bases, J shed 1 base, and the junction held 5 bases outside the gene matches. In DNA form, the CDR3 reads TGTGCCAGCAGCCAAGATTTCGGGACAGGTTCCTACAATGAGCAGTTCTTC. This codes for CASSQDFGTGSYNEQFF.

The V call is TRBV28, the J call TRBJ1-2, with TRBD1 matching over 7 bases. Per the germline V gene, CDR1 is MDHEN and CDR2 is SYDVKM. V lost 4 bases to trimming and J lost 7 bases; unmatched junction nucleotides: 12. There are 15 residues in the CDR3. CDR3 protein: CASSSTGAGITGYTF. CDR3 coding DNA: TGTGCCAGCAGTTCTACAGGGGCCGGTATCACTGGCTACACCTTC.

Regarding this clone: Other DNA sequences from this sample encode an identical CDR3 as well. The chain combines TRBV6-6 with TRBJ1-5, with D possibly TRBD1 on 5 matching bases. The CDR3 loop spans 14 amino acids. Trimming pared 0 bases from V and 4 bases from J, leaving 7 bases between. Looked up from germline, CDR1 is MNHNY and CDR2 is SVGAGI (reference sequence). CDR3 sequence: CASSYSEGNQPQHF. The CDR3 nucleotides read TGTGCCAGCAGTTACTCGGAGGGGAATCAGCCCCAGCATTTT.

The gene calls are TRBV18 and TRBJ1-2, with 9 nucleotides matching TRBD1. Losses at the gene ends were 6 bases for V and 5 bases for J; bases not matched to a gene: 4. In germline, CDR1 is KGHSH, CDR2 LQKENI. The CDR3 totals 13 residues. CDR3 nucleotides: TGTGCCAGCTCCCCGGACAGGGGTTATGGCTACACCTTC. This translates into CASSPDRGYGYTF.

This chain uses TRBV5-1 with TRBJ2-3; maybe TRBD2 (7 bases). The CDR3 sequence is 15 residues long. CDR1 and CDR2 from the germline V gene are SGHRS and YFSETQ. V lost 3 bases, J lost 4 bases, and 15 bases lay in between. The CDR3 here is CASSWGGGRSDTQYF. The DNA of the CDR3 is TGCGCCAGCAGCTGGGGGGGCGGGAGATCAGATACGCAGTATTTT.

J is TRBJ2-7 and V is TRBV28; the D gene is possibly TRBD1 (5 bases). The CDR3 covers 16 residues. The V gene lost 5 bases and the J gene lost 0 bases, with 17 bases spanning the gap. Germline V gene lookup returns CDR1 MDHEN and CDR2 SYDVKM. The chain's CDR3 is CASSPSPGQSSYEQYF. The CDR3 DNA sequence: TGTGCCAGCAGTCCCTCCCCAGGGCAAAGCTCCTACGAGCAGTACTTC.

The chain uses TRBV6-1 and TRBJ1-5; D not resolved. Per germline, CDR1 MNHNS and CDR2 SASEGT. Between the trimmed V and J ends, which lost 7 bases and 2 bases, there was a span of 9 bases. The CDR3 length is 13 residues. The CDR3 here is CASKREGNQPQHF. In DNA form, the CDR3 reads TGTGCCAGCAAGAGGGAGGGCAATCAGCCCCAGCATTTT.

The J gene is TRBJ1-1, the V gene TRBV5-1, with TRBD1 matching 7 bases. Looked up from germline, CDR1 is SGHRS and CDR2 is YFSETQ. The CDR3 loop spans 14 amino acids. Germline trimming cut 0 bases from V and 5 bases from J; bases unmatched to any gene: 4. The CDR3 here is CASSLATQGTEAFF. The CDR3 DNA follows: TGCGCCAGCAGCTTGGCCACACAGGGGACTGAAGCTTTCTTT. The variable domain in full, with the rest retrieved from reference TRBV5-1 and TRBJ1-1, is KAGVTQTPRYLIKTRGQQVTLSCSPISGHRSVSWYQQTPGQGLQFLFEYFSETQRNKGNFPGRFSGRQFSNSRSEMNVSTLELGDSALYLCASSLATQGTEAFFGQGTRLTVV.

The chain uses TRBV4-1 and TRBJ2-3; TRBD2 aligns across 14 bases. CDR3 size: 17 residues. The germline V gene encodes CDR1 MGHRA and CDR2 YSYEKL. The J segment lost 5 bases and the V segment lost 1 base, leaving 5 bases of the junction unmatched. This CDR3 is CASSQAGLAGAVDTQYF. The CDR3 DNA sequence: TGCGCCAGCAGCCAAGCGGGACTAGCGGGAGCGGTAGATACGCAGTATTTT.

This rearrangement joins TRBV7-3 to TRBJ2-2, with TRBD1 as a possible D gene (5 bases). The CDR3 loop spans 13 amino acids. From germline, CDR1 is SGHTA and CDR2 FQGTGA. V was clipped by 10 bases and J by 6 bases, with 15 bases between them. The CDR3 here is CATNLQGSGELFF. CDR3 in DNA: TGTGCCACCAACCTTCAGGGATCCGGGGAGCTGTTTTTT.

The gene calls are TRBV10-3 and TRBJ1-5; D uncertain. V was pared by 6 bases and J by 0 bases, with 6 bases between. Germline CDR1 is ENHRY and CDR2 is SYGVKD. CDR3 size: 13 residues. The CDR3: CAIRRDSNQPQHF. The CDR3 nucleotides read TGTGCCATCAGGAGGGATAGCAATCAGCCCCAGCATTTT.

The chain carries TRBV30 and TRBJ2-3; 8 positions agree with TRBD2. Germline CDR1 is GTSNPN and CDR2 is SVGIG (reference sequence). The CDR3 is made up of 15 amino acids. Trimming took 2 bases from V and 1 from J; bases not matched to a gene: 5. CDR3 sequence reads: CAWSPGLGGTDTQYF. The CDR3, as DNA: TGTGCCTGGAGTCCGGGACTAGGGGGCACAGATACGCAGTATTTT. Full variable domain (rest looked up from reference TRBV30 and TRBJ2-3): SQTIHQWPATLVQPVGSPLSLECTVEGTSNPNLYWYRQAAGRGLQLLFYSVGIGQISSEVPQNLSASRPQDRQFILSSKKLLLSDSGFYLCAWSPGLGGTDTQYFGPGTRLTVL.

This rearrangement joins TRBV11-3 to TRBJ2-1, with D possibly matching TRBD2 (6 bases). Trimming removed 0 bases at V and 0 bases at J, with 6 bases between. The germline gives CDR1 SGHNT, CDR2 YENEEA. The CDR3 runs 15 residues. CDR3 nucleotides: TGTGCCAGCAGCTTAGACGGGAGCTCCTACAATGAGCAGTTCTTC. Protein: CASSLDGSSYNEQFF.

CDR3 residues: CASSLISSRIHF. The DNA for the CDR3 is TGTGCCAGCAGTCTCATTAGTAGCCGTATACATTTT. The V gene is TRBV28, the J gene TRBJ1-5; D unclear. Germline CDR1 and CDR2: MDHEN and SYDVKM. This CDR3 is 12 amino acids long. The V end was cut by 5 bases, the J end by 16 bases, with 18 bases between.

This clone has just a few counts. This chain joins TRBV29-1 and TRBJ2-5; 8 bases line up with TRBD1. The V gene's germline CDR1 is SQVTM and CDR2 ANQGSEA. The CDR3 is made up of 13 amino acids. V was clipped by 7 bases and J by 2 bases; unmatched bases: 6. CDR3 residues: CSARTGTQETQYF. CDR3 coding DNA: TGCAGCGCTCGGACAGGGACTCAAGAGACCCAGTACTTC.

V is TRBV7-3 and J is TRBJ2-5, with D maybe TRBD2 (6 bases). CDR3 length: 15 residues. Germline loops: CDR1 SGHTA, CDR2 FQGTGA. V was pared by 4 bases and J by 4 bases, with 16 bases between. CDR3 in amino acids: CASSSNGGMGETQYF. In DNA form, the CDR3 reads TGTGCCAGCAGCTCCAACGGGGGAATGGGAGAGACCCAGTACTTC.

V and J are TRBV2 and TRBJ1-4; TRBD1 is a possible D gene (6 bases). Germline V gene data show CDR1 as SNHLY and CDR2 as FYNNEI. V lost 8 bases, J lost 6 bases, and 19 bases lay in between. The CDR3 contains 15 residues. CDR3 nucleotide sequence: TGTGCCAGCGCCCAACGTAGGGGGGGCGATGAAAAACTGTTTTTT. Protein sequence: CASAQRRGGDEKLFF. Full variable domain (remainder filled in from reference TRBV2 and TRBJ1-4): EPEVTQTPSHQVTQMGQEVILRCVPISNHLYFYWYRQILGQKVEFLVSFYNNEISEKSEIFDDQFSVERPDGSNFTLKIRSTKLEDSAMYFCASAQRRGGDEKLFFGSGTQLSVL.

V gene TRBV27 combines with J gene TRBJ2-7, with unresolved D. This CDR3 spans 15 amino acids. The V gene lost 6 bases and the J gene lost 3 bases, with 18 bases spanning the gap. Germline V gene lookup returns CDR1 MNHEY and CDR2 SMNVEV (reference sequence). The CDR3 DNA sequence: TGTGCCAGCAGCCTAAGAGTCGCGGTAAGCTACGAGCAGTACTTC. It yields the protein CASSLRVAVSYEQYF.

This rearrangement joins TRBV29-1 to TRBJ1-4, with D tentatively TRBD1 (5 bases). The CDR3 totals 13 residues. From germline, CDR1 is SQVTM and CDR2 ANQGSEA. V lost 4 bases and J lost 4, with 10 bases in between. The CDR3, as DNA: TGCAGCGTTGCAGGAGGGGTTAATGAAAAACTGTTTTTT. Amino acid sequence: CSVAGGVNEKLFF.

The V call is TRBV30, the J call TRBJ1-2, with a weak D call TRBD1 (6 bases). Deletions cut 5 bases from V and 5 bases from J, with 9 bases between. Germline V gene sequence: CDR1 GTSNPN, CDR2 SVGIG (reference sequence). The CDR3 is 11 residues long. In DNA form, the CDR3 reads TGTGCCTGGCGGACAGCATATGGCTACACCTTC. This encodes CAWRTAYGYTF.

The rearrangement uses TRBV7-9 and TRBJ1-2, with 9 bases matching TRBD1. The CDR3 runs to 14 residues. Germline V gene lookup returns CDR1 SEHNR and CDR2 FQNEAQ (reference sequence). The trim removed 3 bases at V and 4 bases at J, leaving 3 bases unmatched. CDR3 sequence reads: CASSFTGGSYGYTF. CDR3 nucleotide sequence: TGTGCCAGCAGCTTCACAGGGGGCAGCTATGGCTACACCTTC.

This clone turned up a few times. The chain has TRBV27 and TRBJ1-5, with D perhaps matching TRBD1 (5 bases). V was trimmed by 6 bases and J by 5 bases, leaving 17 bases between them. Germline V gene sequence: CDR1 MNHEY, CDR2 SMNVEV (reference sequence). This CDR3 region has 15 residues. CDR3 amino acids: CASRISGGADQPQHF. Written as DNA, the CDR3 is TGTGCCAGCAGAATATCAGGAGGGGCCGATCAGCCCCAGCATTTT.

This chain links TRBV5-6 with TRBJ1-2; D call uncertain. The CDR3 covers 14 residues. CDR1 and CDR2 from the germline V gene are SGHDT and YYEEEE. The V end lost 1 base, the J end lost 8 bases, and 15 bases lay between the germline ends. CDR3: CASSLLISGLGYTF. The CDR3 nucleotides are TGTGCCAGCAGCTTGCTTATCTCCGGACTCGGCTACACCTTC.

J is TRBJ1-2 and V is TRBV6-5; D is ambiguous. This CDR3 has 14 amino acids. The germline gives CDR1 MNHEY, CDR2 SVGAGI. V dropped 5 bases and J dropped 2 bases, with 12 bases sitting between them. The CDR3 nucleotides are TGTGCCAGCAGTGGTTGGGCGGGAAACTATGGCTACACCTTC. It yields the protein CASSGWAGNYGYTF.

The rearrangement uses TRBV30 and TRBJ2-7, with TRBD1 as a possible D gene (6 bases). The CDR3 has 11 amino acids. Germline V gene data show CDR1 as GTSNPN and CDR2 as SVGIG (reference sequence). V was pared by 2 bases and J by 6 bases, with 8 bases between. The DNA for the CDR3 is TGTGCCTGGAGTAGACAGGTCGAGCAGTACTTC. Translating gives CAWSRQVEQYF. The variable domain in full, with the rest retrieved from reference TRBV30 and TRBJ2-7, is SQTIHQWPATLVQPVGSPLSLECTVEGTSNPNLYWYRQAAGRGLQLLFYSVGIGQISSEVPQNLSASRPQDRQFILSSKKLLLSDSGFYLCAWSRQVEQYFGPGTRLTVT.

This clone was observed a handful of times. The J gene is TRBJ1-1, the V gene TRBV7-8; perhaps TRBD1 as D (5 bases). This CDR3 has 17 residues. V was pared by 1 base and J by 5 bases, with 20 bases between. Germline V lookup: CDR1 SGHVS, CDR2 FQNEAQ. The CDR3 loop is CASSLVGKPHQGTEAFF. DNA for the CDR3: TGTGCCAGCAGCTTAGTGGGGAAGCCTCACCAGGGTACTGAAGCTTTCTTT.